This T cell receptor beta chain was captured by sequencing in a study of CD8+CD57+ T cells in acquired aplastic anemia. As for the study in general: Sorted CD4+ and CD8+ cells gave an average of approximately 3 ug of DNA.

CDR1 and CDR2 (germline): KGHDR, SFDVKD. V lost 9 bases to trimming and J lost 1 base; unmatched junction nucleotides: 0. CDR3 length: 13 amino acids. Note on this clonotype: Its specificity is not known.

Genomic DNA acted as the template from which TCR beta VDJ combination and CDR3 sequence profiling were carried out. TCRdb reprocessed the reads with MiXCR, giving one entry per CDR3 protein. The sample consists of around 80,000 distinct CDR3 sequences, 60% to 75% of them appearing once. Whole-study findings and limits: Common to patients and controls were about 31 CD8+ CDR3 sequences.

It was patients with CD8+CD57+ cell expansion by flow cytometry who were chosen for sequencing. Diagnosis of severe acquired aplastic anemia applied to all patients. All patients were therapy-naive when blood was sampled. Material: sorted CD4+, CD8+, or CD8+CD57+ T cells (not recorded which) from PBMCs. This receptor was obtained from a human donor with aplastic anemia. The chain carries TRBV24-1 and TRBJ2-2; 8 bases align to TRBD1. CDR3 nucleotide sequence: TGTGCCACCGGACAGGGGAACACCGGGGAGCTGTTTTTT. Its protein is CATGQGNTGELFF.